This TCR beta chain was recorded in a study of T cells in Graves' hyperthyroidism and ophthalmopathy (dated by TCRdb to between 2019 and 2020). For context, the study as a whole: Peripheral blood was sampled at the time of initial diagnosis, prior to any treatment. An independent validation cohort of about 19 hyperthyroidism patients and 17 patients who later progressed to ophthalmopathy tested prospective prediction of ophthalmopathy. To identify distinguishing TCR V-J signatures, a discovery cohort of 90 to 100 patients was used, comprising 43 with Graves' ophthalmopathy and 57 with stable Graves' hyperthyroidism. TCR Vbeta CDR3 sequencing of 130 to 150 peripheral blood samples (43 ophthalmopathy, 70 to 85 hyperthyroidism and some 17 progressor patients) is reported in the paper. After sampling, hyperthyroidism patients received methimazole starting at 30 mg daily, and ophthalmopathy patients received high-dose intravenous methylprednisolone. The 75 to 100 discovery patients were divided at random into training and test sets in a 7:3 ratio. In roughly six Graves' hyperthyroidism patients, the study also compared T-cell repertoires from thyroid tissue with T-cell repertoires from blood.

This clonotype was detected ten times or more. No cognate antigen has been identified for it. Within one base of it there is no much larger clone, and no base qualities were kept. The hyperthyroidism patients were between 18 and 65 years old and newly diagnosed, with a disease duration of less than 2 months. Exclusion was applied to patients with uncontrolled infections, other autoimmune diseases, pregnancy or lactation. Diagnoses were established on the basis of clinical symptoms, serum thyroxine and TRAb, thyroid ultrasound, and orbital computed tomography. Blood from progressor patients was collected at the time of first diagnosis with hyperthyroidism, before any ophthalmopathy symptoms had appeared. Ficoll-Paque density gradient centrifugation was used to isolate PBMCs from 9.5 to 10 ml of fresh peripheral blood. Progressor patients were initially diagnosed with Graves' hyperthyroidism and developed ophthalmopathy during follow-up. Total RNA was extracted using Trizol reagent, and RNA quality was assessed on an Agilent 2100 Bioanalyzer.

The germline V gene encodes CDR1 LGHDT and CDR2 YNNKEL (reference sequence). The CDR3, cysteine through phenylalanine, is 18 amino acids long. The sequence is cut down to CDR3 DNA, 54 bases in frame from base 1. The junction carries 16 bases between V and J, which are trimmed by 0 bases and 0 bases respectively. The TCR beta CDR3 regions were amplified from RNA transcripts. The first round of RT-PCR for the TCR CDR3 was performed with the HTBI primer set and the Qiagen OneStep RT-PCR kit. Libraries were constructed in a second round of multiplex PCR, after which size selection and purification were carried out. Paired-end sequencing of the libraries was performed with 100 bp reads on an Illumina HiSeq2000. For the original study's pipeline: SOAPnuke was used to process the raw data, removing reads that contained adapters or uncalled bases, had a mean Phred below 15, or lacked an exact match to the constant primer or identifier. COPE v1.2.5 was used to merge high-quality paired reads, and clonotypes were defined as unique nucleotide sequences. MiTCR v1.1 was used to align the clonotypes against IMGT TRBV, TRBD and TRBJ reference segments. Only V-J combinations with frequency above 0.0001, covering 99% to 99.2% of repertoires, were analysed. The TCS score was defined as the ratio of F50 (clonal expansion) to E x V (chaos), calculated using BLOSUM62-based TCRdist between CDR3 peptides within each V-J. Welch's t-statistics and random forest reduced approximately 520 V-J features to some 14, which were used in a naive Bayes classifier (R e1071). Using fastp trimming at Q25 and MiXCR clonotype assembly, TCRdb reanalyzed the public sequencing data and kept in-frame beta chains. Under each unique CDR3 protein, matching rows form one entry showing the most common genes and DNA. The authors' filters were not applied to this entry. The sample data list under 200,000 distinct CDR3 sequences, and about 9.4% of these were observed just once. More than 20% of the sample is in the top ten clones.

Results the study describes overall, beyond this receptor: In validation, progression to ophthalmopathy was predicted by the model with roughly 71% sensitivity and 72.22% specificity, a median of approximately 6.5 months before onset. Most expanded thyroid clonotypes (frequency above 0.001) were also detected in blood, a finding suggesting that blood repertoires may reflect thyroid immune responses. Ophthalmopathy was separated from stable hyperthyroidism by a 13 V-J signature model, with approximately 90% sensitivity and about 81% specificity obtained in cross-validation and 80%/75% obtained in testing. Sample size was not statistically predetermined, and blinding of investigators to group allocation was not performed.

Material: blood. Recombination joined TRBV3-1 with TRBJ2-3; the best D guess is TRBD2, with 7 bases matching. The source is a woman aged 18-29 years with Graves' hyperthyroidism that later progressed to Graves' ophthalmopathy. The CDR3 reads CASSQDPGGGFSTDTQYF. The sequenced DNA is TGTGCCAGCAGCCAAGACCCGGGGGGCGGGTTCAGCACAGATACGCAGTATTTT.